Listed below are T cell receptor beta chains from one sample, sequenced in a study of blood T cell repertoires in COVID-19. Only in-frame clones appear in the TCRdb table, and some are missing; sequencing was by immunoSEQ multiplex PCR. The sample holds 350,000 to 550,000 clones, 70% to 90% seen once. The sample was PBMCs or T cells enriched from blood (not recorded which). The source of these receptors is a woman aged 18 to 35 with acute COVID-19. CDR3s include the opening cysteine and the closing phenylalanine or tryptophan. Fields, in order: V gene, D gene, J gene, clone size, CDR3 DNA, CDR3 protein. A D gene is named only where the DNA matches it firmly. Clone size is given for some rows only: seen once, a few or many times, or a class if the clone is expanded.

v_call: TRBV20-1
d_call: -
j_call: TRBJ1-1
clone_size: -
cdr3_nt: TGCAGTGCTAGCGTCAACACTGAAGCTTTCTTT
cdr3_aa: CSASVNTEAFF

v_call: TRBV7-9
d_call: -
j_call: TRBJ2-1
clone_size: -
cdr3_nt: TGTGCCAGCAGCTTAGGAGGTCTCTACAATGAGCAGTTCTTC
cdr3_aa: CASSLGGLYNEQFF

v_call: TRBV5-5
d_call: TRBD1
j_call: TRBJ1-1
clone_size: -
cdr3_nt: TGTGCCAGCAGCTTGGTAAGACAGGGGCTAGCTGAAGCTTTCTTT
cdr3_aa: CASSLVRQGLAEAFF

v_call: TRBV29-1
d_call: TRBD1
j_call: TRBJ1-2
clone_size: once
cdr3_nt: TGCAGCGTTGAAGGGACAGGGGGCGGCTATGGCTACACCTTC
cdr3_aa: CSVEGTGGGYGYTF

v_call: TRBV28
d_call: TRBD2
j_call: TRBJ2-7
clone_size: -
cdr3_nt: TGTGCCTCCCGCTTCGCTGGGGGGGTCTCCTACGAGCAGTACTTC
cdr3_aa: CASRFAGGVSYEQYF

v_call: TRBV28
d_call: TRBD1
j_call: TRBJ1-2
clone_size: -
cdr3_nt: TGTGCCAGCACTACAGGGGGCAGGGTATATAATGGCTACACCTTC
cdr3_aa: CASTTGGRVYNGYTF

v_call: TRBV5-6
d_call: TRBD1
j_call: TRBJ1-4
clone_size: -
cdr3_nt: TGTGCCAGCAGCTTGTGGACAGGGGCAACTAATGAAAAACTGTTTTTT
cdr3_aa: CASSLWTGATNEKLFF

v_call: TRBV7-2
d_call: -
j_call: TRBJ1-1
clone_size: -
cdr3_nt: TGTGCCAGCAGCTTAGAGCGGGGAAACACTGAAGCTTTCTTT
cdr3_aa: CASSLERGNTEAFF

v_call: TRBV5-1
d_call: -
j_call: TRBJ2-1
clone_size: -
cdr3_nt: TGCGCCAGCAGCTTGGAGGCAGGGGTAAATGAGCAGTTCTTC
cdr3_aa: CASSLEAGVNEQFF

v_call: TRBV5-6
d_call: TRBD1
j_call: TRBJ2-1
clone_size: -
cdr3_nt: TGTGCCAGCAACTCCGGGACAGGGCCGGATGAGCAGTTCTTC
cdr3_aa: CASNSGTGPDEQFF

v_call: TRBV5-5
d_call: -
j_call: TRBJ1-1
clone_size: -
cdr3_nt: TGTGCCAGCAGCTCGAGCGGGACACCTAACACTGAAGCTTTCTTT
cdr3_aa: CASSSSGTPNTEAFF

v_call: TRBV18
d_call: TRBD2
j_call: TRBJ2-1
clone_size: -
cdr3_nt: TGTGCCAGCTCACCTTCCGGGACTAGCGAGGATGAGCAGTTCTTC
cdr3_aa: CASSPSGTSEDEQFF

v_call: TRBV6-5
d_call: -
j_call: TRBJ2-5
clone_size: -
cdr3_nt: TGTGCCAGCAGTTACTTTAGACTTCAAGAGACCCAGTACTTC
cdr3_aa: CASSYFRLQETQYF

v_call: TRBV5-4
d_call: TRBD1
j_call: TRBJ2-5
clone_size: -
cdr3_nt: TGTGCCAGCAGATTGACAGGGGGAGAGACCCAGTACTTC
cdr3_aa: CASRLTGGETQYF

v_call: TRBV3-1/TRBV3-2
d_call: -
j_call: TRBJ1-6
clone_size: -
cdr3_nt: TGTGCCAGCAGCTATTGGGGCCCGGGGGGTCAAGATTCACCCCTCCACTTT
cdr3_aa: CASSYWGPGGQDSPLHF

v_call: TRBV5-1
d_call: -
j_call: TRBJ2-7
clone_size: -
cdr3_nt: TGCGCCAGCAGCTTGGATGGACAGAGCTCCTACGAGCAGTACTTC
cdr3_aa: CASSLDGQSSYEQYF

v_call: TRBV20-1
d_call: -
j_call: TRBJ2-7
clone_size: -
cdr3_nt: TGCAGTGCTAGCAGGGACTACGAGCAGTACTTC
cdr3_aa: CSASRDYEQYF

v_call: TRBV4-1
d_call: -
j_call: TRBJ1-1
clone_size: -
cdr3_nt: TGCGCCAGCAGCCAAGATCGGGGGTTTGAAGCTTTCTTT
cdr3_aa: CASSQDRGFEAFF

v_call: TRBV7-2
d_call: TRBD2
j_call: TRBJ2-5
clone_size: -
cdr3_nt: TGTGCCAGCAGCTTAGGAGTCTTCGGGGCGATAGCGGGAGATGAGACCCAGTACTTC
cdr3_aa: CASSLGVFGAIAGDETQYF

v_call: TRBV5-6
d_call: TRBD1
j_call: TRBJ1-3
clone_size: -
cdr3_nt: TGTGCCAGCAGGCCGACAGGGGGGCCTGGAAACACCATATATTTT
cdr3_aa: CASRPTGGPGNTIYF

v_call: TRBV11-2
d_call: -
j_call: TRBJ2-7
clone_size: -
cdr3_nt: TGTGCCAGCAGCTTAGATGCCGGTGACTACGAGCAGTACTTC
cdr3_aa: CASSLDAGDYEQYF

v_call: TRBV7-9
d_call: TRBD2
j_call: TRBJ2-7
clone_size: once
cdr3_nt: TGTGCCAGCAGCCTCAGGACTAGCGGGAGCTACGAGCAGTACTTC
cdr3_aa: CASSLRTSGSYEQYF